These T cell receptor beta chains were read from a single sample in a study of PD-1 blockade in classical Hodgkin lymphoma. Using immunoSEQ multiplex PCR, the repertoire was profiled, and TCRdb retains in-frame clones only, with some absent. The sample has fewer than 70,000 clones, approximately 90% seen once; the top ten hold 5.4%. The sequenced sample was peripheral blood mononuclear cells (PBMCs), obtained before the second cycle of nivolumab. These receptors were obtained from a human donor with classical Hodgkin lymphoma. Both conserved end residues are part of each CDR3. Fields, in order: V gene, clone size, J gene, CDR3 length, D gene, CDR3 DNA, CDR3 protein. A D gene is named only where the DNA matches it firmly. Some rows have no size entry. The others give once, few or many, or a class for an expanded clone.

TRBV7-9	-	TRBJ2-2	15	-	TGTGCCAGCACCCCTCTGGGGGTGAACACCGGGGAGCTGTTTTTT	CASTPLGVNTGELFF
TRBV6-9	few	TRBJ2-7	10	-	TGTGCCAGCAGGCGCTACGAGCAGTACTTC	CASRRYEQYF
TRBV19	-	TRBJ2-3	15	-	TGTGCCAGTAGTATCGGGAGAGGTCCCACAGATACGCAGTATTTT	CASSIGRGPTDTQYF
TRBV4-2	-	TRBJ2-5	15	-	TGTGCCAGCAGCCAAGATCGCGGAGGGATGGGGACCCAGTACTTC	CASSQDRGGMGTQYF
TRBV2	-	TRBJ1-3	14	-	TGTGCCAGCAGAGGACAGTTCTCTGGAAACACCATATATTTT	CASRGQFSGNTIYF
TRBV10-1	-	TRBJ2-1	18	TRBD2	TGCGCCAGCAGTGAGTCCCGGCGGGAGCGGGGGGGCCTCAATGAGCAGTTCTTC	CASSESRRERGGLNEQFF
TRBV5-1	-	TRBJ1-3	14	-	TGCGCCACGTCCCCGTCCGGACCCGGAAACACCATATATTTT	CATSPSGPGNTIYF
TRBV28	-	TRBJ2-3	15	TRBD2	TGTGCCAGCATTTTAGCGGGGGGGCCGAAAGATACGCAGTATTTT	CASILAGGPKDTQYF
TRBV7-2	-	TRBJ2-2	17	TRBD1	TGTGCCAGCAGCCCTAGGATGCCGGACAGGGAAGGCGGGGAGCTGTTTTTT	CASSPRMPDREGGELFF
TRBV19	-	TRBJ2-7	12	-	TGTGCCAGTAAGGGAGTTTCCTACGAGCAGTACTTC	CASKGVSYEQYF
TRBV27	-	TRBJ2-3	17	-	TGTGCCAGCAGTTTCGCTCAATCAGGGGGGTGGGCAGATACGCAGTATTTT	CASSFAQSGGWADTQYF
TRBV4-1	-	TRBJ2-5	13	-	TGCGCCAGCAGCCAAGCCCCAGAAGAGACCCAGTACTTC	CASSQAPEETQYF
TRBV5-1	-	TRBJ1-6	15	-	TGCGCCAGCGCCCCGGCTATTGTAGCAGGGGCACCCCTCCACTTT	CASAPAIVAGAPLHF
TRBV6-5	-	TRBJ2-5	15	TRBD2	TGTGCCAGCAGGACTAGCGGGGAATCCCAAGAGACCCAGTACTTC	CASRTSGESQETQYF
TRBV5-1	-	TRBJ2-3	14	-	TGCGCCAGCAGCTTGGATCCTAACACAGATACGCAGTATTTT	CASSLDPNTDTQYF
TRBV6-6	-	TRBJ2-7	15	-	TGTGCCAGCAGTGACCGGTCGGACAACCACTACGAGCAGTACTTC	CASSDRSDNHYEQYF
TRBV5-1	-	TRBJ2-7	14	TRBD1	TGCGCCAGCAGCTTGGGGGACAGGGAAAACGAGCAGTACTTC	CASSLGDRENEQYF
TRBV5-6	-	TRBJ1-1	15	TRBD1	TGTGCCAGCAGCCCGCGGGACAGTTTGAACACTGAAGCTTTCTTT	CASSPRDSLNTEAFF
TRBV9	-	TRBJ1-2	13	-	TGTGCCAGCAGCGTAGAAACAGGGTACGGCTACACCTTC	CASSVETGYGYTF
TRBV5-1	-	TRBJ2-1	17	-	TGCGCCAGCAGCCCCCTCGTCGGCACCTACTCCTACAATGAGCAGTTCTTC	CASSPLVGTYSYNEQFF
TRBV5-1	-	TRBJ2-7	16	-	TGCGCCAGCACCCCGGAGGGGAGGACTACCCTGGGCGAGCAGTACTTC	CASTPEGRTTLGEQYF
TRBV7-9	once	TRBJ1-5	14	-	TGTGCCAGCAGCCTCGCAGGTTACAATCAGCCCCAGCATTTT	CASSLAGYNQPQHF
TRBV12-1	-	TRBJ2-1	15	-	TGTGCCAGCAGCGCCTCTAGCGGGAGATACAATGAGCAGTTCTTC	CASSASSGRYNEQFF
TRBV7-3	-	TRBJ2-7	15	TRBD2	TGTGCCAGCAGCTCGGGACTAGCGGGTACCTACGAGCAGTACTTC	CASSSGLAGTYEQYF
TRBV4-2	-	TRBJ1-4	14	-	TGTGCCAGCAGCCAGGGTTATGGGAATGAAAAACTGTTTTTT	CASSQGYGNEKLFF
TRBV19	-	TRBJ2-3	16	TRBD1	TGTGCCAGTAGCCGGGACCGGGACAGCCTCACAGATACGCAGTATTTT	CASSRDRDSLTDTQYF
TRBV6-4	-	TRBJ2-2	14	-	TGTGCCAGCAGTGAGTCCAGGGATCCCGGGGAGCTGTTTTTT	CASSESRDPGELFF
TRBV5-1	-	TRBJ2-2	18	TRBD2	TGCGCCAGCAGCTTTCGCCTCGCGGGGGGGAGGAACACCGGGGAGCTGTTTTTT	CASSFRLAGGRNTGELFF
TRBV7-9	-	TRBJ2-7	15	TRBD1	TGTGCCAGCAGCTCGGGACAGGGGGTTTCCTACGAGCAGTACTTC	CASSSGQGVSYEQYF
TRBV4-2	-	TRBJ1-5	15	-	TGTGCCAGCAGCCAAGATAAGGCGGATAATCAGCCCCAGCATTTT	CASSQDKADNQPQHF
TRBV5-4	once	TRBJ2-7	20	TRBD2	TGTGCCAGCAGCAGCACGACTAGCTCATACTTTTTAGCCTACTCCTACGAGCAGTACTTC	CASSSTTSSYFLAYSYEQYF
TRBV28	-	TRBJ1-3	17	-	TGTGCCAGCAGGCCTATGACAGGACTTAGCTCTGGAAACACCATATATTTT	CASRPMTGLSSGNTIYF
TRBV25-1	-	TRBJ2-5	14	-	TGTGCCAGCAGTCAATATAAGGGCCAAGAGACCCAGTACTTC	CASSQYKGQETQYF
TRBV4-1	-	TRBJ2-7	15	TRBD1	TGCGCCAGCAGCCAAGGAGGACAGGGACTGGGGGAGCAGTACTTC	CASSQGGQGLGEQYF
TRBV29-1	-	TRBJ2-5	10	-	TGCAGCGTTGTCTCAGGGGCCCAGTACTTC	CSVVSGAQYF
TRBV7-9	-	TRBJ1-2	18	TRBD1	TGTGCCAGCAGCCCTCGTTTGATGGCAGGACAGGGCGCCTATGGCTACACCTTC	CASSPRLMAGQGAYGYTF
TRBV5-1	-	TRBJ2-2	14	-	TGCGCCAGCAGCCCAGGCACGAACACCGGGGAGCTGTTTTTT	CASSPGTNTGELFF
TRBV7-9	-	TRBJ1-2	16	TRBD1	TGTGCCAGCAGCTCTCAACCGGACAGGGAATCCCATGGCTACACCTTC	CASSSQPDRESHGYTF